This TCR beta chain originates from a study of identical twins (dated by TCRdb to 2016 to 2017). For context, the study as a whole: TCR alpha and beta repertoires from monozygotic twins, unrelated adults of various ages and cord blood were deep-sequenced to test whether fetal clonotypes persist. To rule out contamination, the twin experiments were replicated at different times with different library preparation protocols.

CDR1 and CDR2 are drawn from the germline V gene: SGHDT, YYEEEE. From the cysteine up to the phenylalanine, the CDR3 has a length of 15 residues. Of all the DNA, just the CDR3 is kept, 45 bases in frame from base 1. V and J lose 0 bases and 3 bases, and a span of 13 bases separates them. The study at large found these results: Fewer insertions were carried by abundant cord blood beta clonotypes; a weaker similar trend was observed in young adult naive repertoires, while no such trend was observed in memory repertoires. Excess twin sharing in beta out-of-frame sequences was weaker because fewer shared sequences lowered the signal-to-noise ratio. In monozygotic twins, out-of-frame TCR alpha sharing was systematically underestimated by recombination models, although the models agreed with sharing between unrelated individuals. Out-of-frame TCR alpha sequences shared between twins showed an excess of low generation-probability sequences compared with coincidental sharing between unrelated individuals. Zero-insertion analyses could be partly confounded by invariant T cells such as MAIT and iNKT, although diverse VJ usage argued against such confounding for most clonotypes. Because the same donors could not be followed over many years, the conclusions depended on cross-sectional statistical analysis.

As for this clonotype: Its target antigen remains unknown. No per-base quality is available; no much larger clone lies one base away.

Only healthy Caucasian donors were included. Three pairs of female monozygotic twins, all aged 18 to 29 years, made up the twin cohort. Peripheral blood mononuclear cells were used as the source from which RNA for TCR libraries was isolated. Library method: 5' RACE. The sequencer listed for this sample is Illumina HiSeq 2000. A universal primer binding site was added through template switching, and the final cDNA carried a unique molecular identifier so that TCR cDNA molecules could be counted accurately. Specific primers in the conserved constant-segment region were used to synthesize first-strand cDNA for the TCR alpha and beta chains. To control for contamination, each cDNA library was double barcoded with a SMART-Mk sample barcode plus Illumina barcodes. Two successive PCR steps introduced TruSeq adapter sequences along with Illumina sample barcodes. The TCR alpha and beta cDNA libraries were sequenced on the Illumina HiSeq platform using custom primers. In the original analysis: MiGEC processed the raw reads to extract unique molecular identifiers, while MiXCR was used to determine the CDR3 positions. Recombination models were inferred per individual with the repgenHMM and IGoR tools using an EM algorithm. Shared clonotype analysis was performed with the tcR package in R, normalizing sharing by the product of cloneset sizes. Out-of-frame nonproductive sequences were analyzed to study raw recombination free of thymic and clonal selection effects. The public reads were quality trimmed at Q25 with fastp and then assembled into clones with MiXCR by TCRdb, keeping productive beta chains. CDR3 protein duplicates are merged, each entry listing the most common genes and DNA. These V and J calls are TCRdb output, not the study's own analysis. The sample records about 690,000 distinct CDR3 sequences, 21% of which are singletons. About 4.5% of the sample lies in the top ten.

These sequences were also reported in another study, on T cells expressing NK-cell markers. The second paper further reports: TCR beta-chain repertoires were profiled in sorted CD3+CD56+NKG2C+, CD3+CD56+NKG2C- and CD3+CD56-NKG2C+ T-cell subsets from about 8 donors. Among the eight sequenced donors, seven were HCMV-seropositive and one was HCMV-seronegative. In several experiments an anti-gammadeltaTCR antibody was added to restrict sorting to alphabetaTCR-expressing T cells. For more than 5 donors, the dominant CD3+CD56+NKG2C+ clonotypes were among the top 10 CD8+ clonotypes and accounted for 1.0-7.0% of CD8+ T cells. Those dominant clonotypes were again the most abundant among CD3+CD56-NKG2C+ cells in a few donors, at roughly 25-65%. Whether the expanded NKG2C-expressing T cell clones were specific for HCMV antigens was left unclear. The study sequenced eight donors, all healthy volunteers chosen at random: three men and five women. To determine HCMV serostatus, a commercial ELISA kit was used to detect HCMV-specific IgG in serum. For over 5 donors, bulk peripheral blood T-cell repertoires were also sequenced from unsorted PBMC. MIGEC handled demultiplexing of the reads and grouping by UMI, while MiTCR was used to assemble and quantify clonotypes. To exclude erroneous sequences, only TCR cDNA sequences supported by at least two reads were retained. The tcR package was used for downstream repertoire analysis, and clonotypes were matched between fractions using CDR3 nucleotide sequence together with V segment. VDJmatch was used to annotate antigen specificity against VDJdb, with one amino acid substitution in CDR3 allowed.

The receptor comes from a woman aged 18-29 years in good health. Sequencing used PBMCs. This receptor chain uses TRBV5-6 and TRBJ2-7; the D gene assignment is ambiguous. The bases are TGTGCCAGCAGCTTGGGATTTGAGCCTAACTACGAGCAGTACTTC. Translated, it gives CASSLGFEPNYEQYF.